These 26 T cell receptor beta chains were all obtained from the same sample, sequenced in a study of cytomegalovirus exposure and HLA in healthy donors. PCR was performed using 60 Vbeta and 13 Jbeta primers. Repertoires were generated with immunoSEQ multiplex PCR, while TCRdb's copy carries only in-frame clones and drops some. The table shows fewer than 65,000 clones, with approximately 71% occurring only once. The specimen sequenced was PBMCs. These receptors were collected from a man aged 45 to 65 in good health and CMV-seronegative.

This sequence joins TRBV5-1 and TRBJ2-6; D not resolved. Germline loops: CDR1 SGHRS, CDR2 YFSETQ. Trimming removed 8 bases at V and 10 bases at J, with 13 bases between. The length of the CDR3 is 12 residues. CDR3 nucleotide sequence: TGCGCCAGTCAGCAAGACACGAACGTCCTGACTTTC. It specifies CASQQDTNVLTF.

The V and J genes are TRBV6-6 and TRBJ1-5, with TRBD1 matching over 8 bases. With V trimmed by 8 bases and J by 7 bases, 10 bases remained unmatched. Germline assignment: CDR1 MNHNY and CDR2 SVGAGI (reference sequence). The CDR3 has 14 residues. DNA for the CDR3: TGTGCCAGCCAGGGGGCTCTGCGTCGGCAGCCCCAGCATTTT. It yields the protein CASQGALRRQPQHF.

V is TRBV19 and J is TRBJ1-1, with 8 bases aligning to TRBD1. Losses at the gene ends were 4 bases for V and 1 base for J; bases not matched to a gene: 5. This CDR3 spans 15 amino acids. The germline V gene encodes CDR1 LNHDA and CDR2 SQIVND (reference sequence). The CDR3 sequence: CASSNQGATNTEAFF. CDR3 coding DNA: TGTGCCAGTAGTAACCAGGGGGCGACGAACACTGAAGCTTTCTTT.

The gene calls are TRBV27 and TRBJ2-3; D gene unclear. V lost 3 bases and J lost 6, with 10 bases in between. The germline V gene encodes CDR1 MNHEY and CDR2 SMNVEV (reference sequence). The CDR3 is 13 amino acids. In DNA, the CDR3 is TGTGCCAGCAGTTTTGAGGTCGGGGATACGCAGTATTTT. This encodes CASSFEVGDTQYF.

The chain is built from TRBV7-9 and TRBJ1-4, with TRBD1 identical over 9 bases. V trimming: 4 bases; J trimming: 3 bases; junction bases outside the gene matches: 6. Germline CDR1 reads SEHNR; CDR2 reads FQNEAQ (reference sequence). CDR3 length: 16 amino acids. CDR3 DNA sequence: TGTGCCAGCAGCTGGACAGGGGTTGGGGCTAATGAAAAACTGTTTTTT. It encodes CASSWTGVGANEKLFF.

This clone has a handful of counts. The chain couples TRBV6-5 to TRBJ2-2; 7 positions agree with TRBD2. There are 13 residues in the CDR3. V lost 6 bases and J lost 7; bases outside the gene matches: 5. Germline CDR1 is MNHEY and CDR2 is SVGAGI. DNA for the CDR3: TGTGCCAGCAGCGTCGGGGGGATCGGGGAGCTGTTTTTT. Translation: CASSVGGIGELFF.

The chain recombines TRBV4-1 with TRBJ1-5, with D possibly TRBD1 on 6 matching bases. Germline loops: CDR1 MGHRA, CDR2 YSYEKL. V lost 1 base and J lost 0, with 13 bases in between. The CDR3 sequence is 17 residues long. The CDR3 region has the DNA TGCGCCAGCAGCCAAGGAGGCAGGGGCGATAGCAATCAGCCCCAGCATTTT. It yields the protein CASSQGGRGDSNQPQHF.

This clone was found once. This rearrangement joins TRBV27 to TRBJ2-1, with TRBD1 matching 11 bases. CDR3 length: 14 residues. After removal of 3 bases from V and 7 bases from J, the junction contained 2 bases not matched to a gene. Germline V gene sequence: CDR1 MNHEY, CDR2 SMNVEV (reference sequence). The CDR3 bases are TGTGCCAGCAGTTTCGGGACAGGGGGGAATGAGCAGTTCTTC. Translated: CASSFGTGGNEQFF.

V gene TRBV5-6 combines with J gene TRBJ2-7; 7 positions match TRBD1. The CDR3 contains 14 residues. V lost 4 bases and J lost 4; bases outside the gene matches: 8. Germline loops: CDR1 SGHDT, CDR2 YYEEEE. CDR3 in DNA: TGTGCCAGCAGCCCGATATCGACAGGGTACGAGCAGTACTTC. Translating it yields CASSPISTGYEQYF.

This clone was seen once. The gene calls are TRBV6-5 and TRBJ2-7, with TRBD2 as a possible D gene (6 bases). Trimming took 1 base from V and 0 from J, leaving 10 bases between them. The CDR3 spans 15 residues. Germline loops: CDR1 MNHEY, CDR2 SVGAGI. CDR3 in amino acids: CASSYFGGSSYEQYF. In nucleotides, the CDR3 is TGTGCCAGCAGTTACTTCGGGGGTAGCTCCTACGAGCAGTACTTC.

The genes are TRBV4-1 and TRBJ2-3; TRBD1 matches at 10 bases. This CDR3 has 16 amino acids. V lost 0 bases, J lost 3 bases, and 3 bases stayed unmatched. The germline CDR1 and CDR2 sequences are MGHRA and YSYEKL. CDR3 coding DNA: TGCGCCAGCAGCCAAGATGACAGGGGGCGGACAGATACGCAGTATTTT. Protein sequence: CASSQDDRGRTDTQYF.

The chain joins TRBV6-1 to TRBJ2-7; no firm D call. The CDR3 consists of 14 residues. The germline V gene encodes CDR1 MNHNS and CDR2 SASEGT. Deletions cut 0 bases from V and 5 bases from J, with 11 bases between. The CDR3 region has the DNA TGTGCCAGCAGTGAAGCCTATCCTCGGGACGAGCAGTACTTC. It yields the protein CASSEAYPRDEQYF.

The chain carries TRBV10-3 and TRBJ1-1, with 12 nucleotides matching TRBD1. There are 16 residues in the CDR3. J lost 4 bases, V lost 0 bases, and 3 bases had no gene match. Germline V gives CDR1 ENHRY, CDR2 SYGVKD. Here the CDR3 reads CAISESGQGAFTEAFF. Written as DNA, the CDR3 is TGTGCCATCAGTGAGTCGGGACAGGGGGCGTTCACTGAAGCTTTCTTT.

The chain carries TRBV6-1 and TRBJ1-1; no clear D. The CDR3 totals 11 residues. Trimming took off 6 bases at V and 6 bases at J, with 8 bases between the two ends. Germline V lookup: CDR1 MNHNS, CDR2 SASEGT. CDR3 loop: CASSAQAEAFF. The CDR3 DNA is TGTGCCAGCAGCGCCCAGGCTGAAGCTTTCTTT.

This clone appeared a few times. The rearrangement uses TRBV6-6 and TRBJ2-2, with 7 bases aligning to TRBD2. This CDR3 is 15 amino acids long. Germline-derived CDR1 and CDR2 are MNHNY and SVGAGI (reference sequence). J was trimmed by 9 bases and V by 5 bases; bases with no gene match: 12. The CDR3 DNA sequence: TGTGCCAGCAGTCCGCTTGGGGGGGATCGTAGGGAGCTGTTTTTT. As protein: CASSPLGGDRRELFF.

The rearrangement uses TRBV6-1 and TRBJ1-5, with a weak D call TRBD1 (5 bases). The CDR3 extends over 15 amino acids. Between the trimmed V and J ends, which lost 6 bases and 0 bases, there was a span of 12 bases. Germline lookup yields CDR1 MNHNS and CDR2 SASEGT. Here the CDR3 reads CASRPRVYSNQPQHF. Written as DNA, the CDR3 is TGTGCCAGCAGACCCAGGGTTTATAGCAATCAGCCCCAGCATTTT.

The chain has TRBV7-9 and TRBJ2-7; 7 nucleotides align to TRBD1. The CDR3 sequence is 14 residues long. Germline values: CDR1 SEHNR, CDR2 FQNEAQ (reference sequence). V shed 1 base, J shed 5 bases, and the junction held 5 bases outside the gene matches. The DNA of the CDR3 is TGTGCCAGCAGCTTAGACCGAGGACAGGACGAGCAGTACTTC. Amino acid sequence: CASSLDRGQDEQYF.

V usage is TRBV7-3 and J usage is TRBJ2-3; weak D call: TRBD1 (5 bases). V gave up 5 bases and J gave up 1 base, with 19 bases separating them. The CDR3 has 17 amino acids. The V gene's germline CDR1 is SGHTA and CDR2 FQGTGA. CDR3 sequence: CASSPRPTGGRTDTQYF. In nucleotides, the CDR3 is TGTGCCAGCAGCCCCAGGCCCACAGGTGGACGCACAGATACGCAGTATTTT.

CDR3 bases: TGCGCCAGCAGTAGGACTGTCTCCCCCACCGGGGAGCTGTTTTTT. It yields the protein CASSRTVSPTGELFF. The V and J genes are TRBV10-2 and TRBJ2-2; weak D call: TRBD2 (5 bases). This CDR3 comprises 15 residues. Germline V gene data show CDR1 as WSHSY and CDR2 as SAAADI. The V end was cut by 5 bases, the J end by 4 bases, with 14 bases between.

In this sample, this clone turned up a few times. V usage is TRBV30 and J usage is TRBJ1-1; D not resolved. Trimming took 4 bases from V and 6 from J, leaving 9 bases between them. The germline gives CDR1 GTSNPN, CDR2 SVGIG (reference sequence). The CDR3 consists of 11 residues. The CDR3 DNA reads TGTGCCTGGACACCTCCGGCTGAAGCTTTCTTT. This translates into CAWTPPAEAFF.

This clone was counted between two and nine times. The chain joins TRBV14 to TRBJ2-2; D remains ambiguous. Germline CDR1 and CDR2: SGHDN and FVKESK. This CDR3 has 12 residues. The V end lost 3 bases, the J end lost 4 bases, and 3 bases lay between the germline ends. The CDR3 here is CASSQSTGELFF. CDR3 DNA sequence: TGTGCCAGCAGCCAGAGCACCGGGGAGCTGTTTTTT.

The chain carries TRBV10-3 and TRBJ2-5; maybe TRBD1 (6 bases). V lost 11 bases and J 2 bases, leaving 27 bases between the germline ends. In germline, CDR1 is ENHRY, CDR2 SYGVKD. The CDR3 covers 17 residues. CDR3 coding DNA: TGTGCCTCCTCGAAGGGCCTTCAGTCAAGGGGGCAAGAGACCCAGTACTTC. Translating it yields CASSKGLQSRGQETQYF.

This chain connects TRBV5-5 to TRBJ2-7, with D perhaps matching TRBD2 (5 bases). The CDR3 totals 17 residues. The V end lost 1 base, the J end lost 0 bases, and 17 bases lay between the germline ends. The germline V gene has CDR1 SGHKS and CDR2 YYEKEE (reference sequence). CDR3 nucleotides: TGTGCCAGCAGCTTGTACGATCAAGCGGCCGGCTCCTACGAGCAGTACTTC. Residues: CASSLYDQAAGSYEQYF.

This clone was seen once. The rearrangement uses TRBV30 and TRBJ2-3, with 7 bases aligning to TRBD2. CDR3 length: 14 amino acids. V shed 4 bases, J shed 4 bases, and the junction held 8 bases outside the gene matches. The germline V gene has CDR1 GTSNPN and CDR2 SVGIG (reference sequence). The CDR3 is CAWNFWGGADTQYF. In DNA, the CDR3 is TGTGCCTGGAATTTCTGGGGAGGGGCAGATACGCAGTATTTT. The whole variable domain, remainder taken from reference TRBV30 and TRBJ2-3, is SQTIHQWPATLVQPVGSPLSLECTVEGTSNPNLYWYRQAAGRGLQLLFYSVGIGQISSEVPQNLSASRPQDRQFILSSKKLLLSDSGFYLCAWNFWGGADTQYFGPGTRLTVL.

The table lists this clone with a few counts. The rearrangement links TRBV15 to TRBJ1-1, with 9 nucleotides matching TRBD1. J lost 6 bases, V lost 3 bases, and 8 bases had no gene match. The CDR3 is 15 residues long. Germline-derived CDR1 and CDR2 are LNHNV and YYDKDF (reference sequence). The DNA of the CDR3 is TGTGCCACCAGCAGCACCGGGACAGGGCAACCTGAAGCTTTCTTT. It codes for CATSSTGTGQPEAFF.

CDR3 residues: CASSGTGQVVAEAFF. Written as DNA, the CDR3 is TGTGCCAGCAGTGGAACCGGACAGGTCGTAGCTGAAGCTTTCTTT. V and J are TRBV6-6 and TRBJ1-1, with 7 bases that match TRBD1. The CDR3 has 15 residues. J gave up 6 bases and V 5 bases, and 12 bases lay outside the gene matches. Germline CDR1 MNHNY, CDR2 SVGAGI (reference sequence).